This passage covers 24 T cell receptor beta chains from one sample sequenced in a study of blood T cell repertoires in COVID-19. The assay was immunoSEQ multiplex PCR, and TCRdb's table has in-frame clones only and misses some. In the table there are under 250,000 clones, 80% to 95% of which are singletons. Material: peripheral blood. Source of these receptors: a man aged 25 to 45 with COVID-19, enrolled during active disease.

The V gene is TRBV28, the J gene TRBJ2-3, with TRBD2 matching over 7 bases. The J segment lost 0 bases and the V segment lost 4 bases, leaving 4 bases of the junction unmatched. Germline lookup yields CDR1 MDHEN and CDR2 SYDVKM. CDR3 size: 15 residues. This CDR3 is CASSSSGDSTDTQYF. The CDR3 nucleotides are TGTGCCAGCAGTTCGAGCGGGGACAGCACAGATACGCAGTATTTT.

This clone was observed a single time. The chain has TRBV4-1 and TRBJ1-2, with D perhaps TRBD1 (5 bases). Per the germline V gene, CDR1 is MGHRA and CDR2 is YSYEKL. V lost 0 bases, J lost 4 bases, and 18 bases lay in between. This CDR3 has 17 residues. The CDR3: CASSQEKVGGYLYGYTF. In DNA form, the CDR3 reads TGCGCCAGCAGCCAAGAAAAAGTCGGGGGTTACCTCTATGGCTACACCTTC.

The V call is TRBV4-1, the J call TRBJ2-7; D not certain. CDR1 MGHRA and CDR2 YSYEKL come from the germline V gene. With 1 base removed from V and 2 bases from J, the gap between germline ends came to 6 bases. The length of the CDR3 is 13 residues. DNA of the CDR3: TGCGCCAGCAGCCAAGTGTATCCCTACGAGCAGTACTTC. Amino acid sequence: CASSQVYPYEQYF.

This clone has a handful of counts. CDR3 sequence reads: CASSLAASSYNEQFF. The CDR3 region has the DNA TGTGCCAGCAGTTTAGCGGCAAGCTCCTACAATGAGCAGTTCTTC. The rearrangement links TRBV6-4 to TRBJ2-1; D might be TRBD2 (6 bases). Germline V gene lookup returns CDR1 MRHNA and CDR2 SNTAGT. Trimming pared 5 bases from V and 0 bases from J, leaving 11 bases between. CDR3 size: 15 residues.

The chain joins TRBV18 to TRBJ1-2; TRBD1 might be the D (5 bases). The CDR3 runs to 13 residues. Trimming left V 3 bases short and J 6 bases short, with 11 bases between. Germline CDR1 KGHSH, CDR2 LQKENI. The CDR3 DNA is TGTGCCAGCTCACCGCGGTTGACAGATGGCTACACCTTC. This translates into CASSPRLTDGYTF. Filled out from reference TRBV18 and TRBJ1-2, the complete variable domain reads NAGVMQNPRHLVRRRGQEARLRCSPMKGHSHVYWYRQLPEEGLKFMVYLQKENIIDESGMPKERFSAEFPKEGPSILRIQQVVRGDSAAYFCASSPRLTDGYTFGSGTRLTVV.

This chain uses TRBV4-1 with TRBJ1-3, with D perhaps matching TRBD1 (6 bases). The CDR3 runs to 18 residues. Trimming removed 2 bases at V and 0 bases at J, with 17 bases between. Germline CDR1 reads MGHRA; CDR2 reads YSYEKL. CDR3 nucleotide sequence: TGCGCCAGCAGCCAACTCACGGACAGCCTATCCTCTGGAAACACCATATATTTT. Translation: CASSQLTDSLSSGNTIYF.

The chain's CDR3 is CSVEEETQIYGYTF. Here the CDR3 DNA reads TGCAGCGTTGAAGAGGAAACACAGATCTATGGCTACACCTTC. The chain is built from TRBV29-1 and TRBJ1-2; no reliable D call. This CDR3 is built from 14 residues. The V gene lost 0 bases and the J gene lost 4 bases, with 12 bases spanning the gap. Germline CDR1 is SQVTM and CDR2 is ANQGSEA.

The chain links TRBV5-1 to TRBJ1-2; 7 positions agree with TRBD1. Germline CDR1 is SGHRS and CDR2 is YFSETQ. This CDR3 comprises 16 residues. V shed 0 bases and J 5 bases; nucleotides not matched to a gene: 10. The CDR3 coding sequence is TGCGCCAGCAGCTTGGTTACAGGGGCGAGAATGTATGGCTACACCTTC. Translated, it gives CASSLVTGARMYGYTF.

The chain combines TRBV19 with TRBJ2-2; 7 bases map to TRBD2. The V gene end was trimmed by 0 bases and the J gene end by 3 bases; junction bases not matched to a gene: 4. Germline-derived CDR1 and CDR2 are LNHDA and SQIVND (reference sequence). CDR3 length: 16 residues. The DNA for the CDR3 is TGTGCCAGTAGTATAGATGTCGGGGGGTACACCGGGGAGCTGTTTTTT. Amino acid sequence: CASSIDVGGYTGELFF.

This chain joins TRBV28 and TRBJ2-5; weak D call: TRBD2 (7 bases). Germline assignment: CDR1 MDHEN and CDR2 SYDVKM. Trimming stripped 7 bases from V and 0 bases from J, with 15 bases between. The CDR3 is made up of 15 amino acids. This CDR3 reads CASMGGGADQETQYF. The CDR3 DNA reads TGTGCCAGCATGGGTGGGGGGGCCGACCAAGAGACCCAGTACTTC.

The V gene is TRBV13, the J gene TRBJ2-1; TRBD2 matches 8 bases. Per germline, CDR1 PRHDT and CDR2 FYEKMQ (reference sequence). With V trimmed by 1 base and J by 2 bases, 1 base remained unmatched. The CDR3 has 15 amino acids. The CDR3 DNA reads TGTGCCAGCAGCTTAGACGGGGGGGCCTACAATGAGCAGTTCTTC. It is translated as CASSLDGGAYNEQFF.

This rearrangement joins TRBV19 to TRBJ2-5; 9 positions match TRBD2. After removal of 10 bases from V and 2 bases from J, the junction contained 11 bases not matched to a gene. Germline-derived CDR1 and CDR2 are LNHDA and SQIVND (reference sequence). This CDR3 has 15 residues. The CDR3 DNA is TGTGCCACCACCGCGGGAGGGGGGCTTCAAGAGACCCAGTACTTC. Its protein product is CATTAGGGLQETQYF.

This clone was detected only once. The V gene is TRBV7-2, the J gene TRBJ1-2; perhaps TRBD1 as D (6 bases). The V end was cut by 2 bases, the J end by 3 bases, with 10 bases between. The CDR3 runs 14 residues. CDR1 is SGHTA and CDR2 is FQGNSA in the germline V gene. CDR3 bases: TGTGCCAGCAGCTTACAGGGGCTCTACTATGGCTACACCTTC. Its translation: CASSLQGLYYGYTF.

The V call is TRBV21-1, the J call TRBJ1-2; no DNA check was done on the table's D call, TRBD1. TRBV21-1 is deemed a pseudogene. CDR3 length equals 16 residues. The CDR3 DNA is TGTGCCAGCAGCAAGGGACAGTCGAACCCTAACTATGGCTACACCTTC. Protein: CASSKGQSNPNYGYTF.

This clone appeared once. The sample has other DNA sequences that encode this CDR3 too. The chain has TRBV5-1 and TRBJ1-5; no reliable D call. CDR3 size: 14 residues. Germline V lookup: CDR1 SGHRS, CDR2 YFSETQ. V was cut by 0 bases and J by 0 bases, with 4 bases left in between. For the CDR3, the DNA is TGCGCCAGCAGCTTGGACAGTAGCAATCAGCCCCAGCATTTT. Encoded protein: CASSLDSSNQPQHF.

The chain has TRBV6-6 and TRBJ2-5; the match to TRBD1 covers 9 bases. The CDR3 covers 13 residues. Germline loops: CDR1 MNHNY, CDR2 SVGAGI (reference sequence). J lost 4 bases, V lost 10 bases, and 7 bases had no gene match. The CDR3 sequence is CATTGQGGETQYF. CDR3 bases: TGTGCCACCACGGGACAGGGAGGAGAGACCCAGTACTTC.

The genes are TRBV27 and TRBJ2-7; D uncertain. The CDR3 spans 14 residues. The germline V gene has CDR1 MNHEY and CDR2 SMNVEV (reference sequence). V lost 0 bases, J lost 0 bases, and 6 bases lay in between. The CDR3 DNA follows: TGTGCCAGCAGTTTATCGCGCCACTCCTACGAGCAGTACTTC. Translation: CASSLSRHSYEQYF.

The V and J genes are TRBV9 and TRBJ1-2; D not resolved. This CDR3 contains 15 residues. Germline CDR1 and CDR2: SGDLS and YYNGEE. V lost 0 bases and J 4 bases, leaving 13 bases between the germline ends. CDR3 in DNA: TGTGCCAGCAGCGTAGAGGAGGGAGGACTCTATGGCTACACCTTC. It yields the protein CASSVEEGGLYGYTF.

This rearrangement joins TRBV19 to TRBJ1-5, with a possible D match to TRBD1 (6 bases). Germline V gene data show CDR1 as LNHDA and CDR2 as SQIVND (reference sequence). V was cut by 3 bases and J by 7 bases, with 10 bases left in between. This CDR3 is 13 amino acids long. The CDR3 region is CASSISDRQPQHF. The CDR3 coding sequence is TGTGCCAGTAGTATCTCCGACAGGCAGCCCCAGCATTTT.

Written as DNA, the CDR3 is TGTGCCAGCAGCTTGAGGGGGGGAGGAAACACCATATATTTT. The encoded protein is CASSLRGGGNTIYF. The chain recombines TRBV5-4 with TRBJ1-3; TRBD1 is a possible D gene (6 bases). Germline V gives CDR1 SGHNT, CDR2 YYREEE (reference sequence). V was cut by 1 base and J by 4 bases, with 9 bases left in between. This CDR3 contains 14 residues.

This clone was seen a single time. CDR3 protein: CASSFAGTGGRNEQFF. CDR3 DNA: TGTGCCAGCAGCTTCGCCGGGACAGGGGGGAGGAATGAGCAGTTCTTC. The V and J genes are TRBV5-6 and TRBJ2-1, with 11 bases fitting TRBD1. CDR1 and CDR2 (germline): SGHDT, YYEEEE. This CDR3 is built from 16 residues. The V gene end was trimmed by 2 bases and the J gene end by 7 bases; junction bases not matched to a gene: 8.

V is TRBV21-1 and J is TRBJ1-1; the D segment call TRBD1 is taken from the table without a DNA check. TRBV21-1 is a pseudogene locus. CDR3 length equals 16 residues. The CDR3 DNA reads TGTGCCAGCAGCGCGAACAGGGTGGTCCGCTTCACTGAAGCTTTCTTT. This encodes CASSANRVVRFTEAFF.

The rearrangement uses TRBV7-4 and TRBJ1-4, with TRBD1 as a possible D gene (5 bases). This CDR3 is 10 amino acids long. From germline, CDR1 is SGHVT and CDR2 SQSDAQ. With 8 bases removed from V and 10 bases from J, the gap between germline ends came to 8 bases. The DNA of the CDR3 is TGTGCCAGCTTGGGGGGAAAACTGTTTTTT. Translated, it gives CASLGGKLFF.

V and J are TRBV9 and TRBJ1-3; the D is unclear. The germline V gene encodes CDR1 SGDLS and CDR2 YYNGEE. The CDR3 has 15 residues. V lost 4 bases and J 0 bases, leaving 11 bases between the germline ends. The CDR3 spells CASSPRLDSGNTIYF. The CDR3 DNA is TGTGCCAGCAGCCCACGTCTAGACTCTGGAAACACCATATATTTT.